This T cell receptor (beta chain) was found in a study of T-cell memory formation after mild COVID-19. Study-level background: The study found TCR clusters largely donor specific.

The CDR3 loop spans 15 amino acids. Germline CDR1 is DFQATT and CDR2 is SNEGSKA (reference sequence). The V gene lost 3 bases and the J gene lost 7 bases, with 19 bases spanning the gap. TCRalpha and TCRbeta libraries used 5'RACE with constant-segment primers and UMIs. TCRdb passed the 5' RACE reads through MiXCR, listing each CDR3 protein once. There are about 200,000 distinct CDR3 sequences in the sample; 7.5% to 10% occur only once, and about 3.8% lies in the top ten. This clonotype occurred a few times. The target antigen is unknown. Regarding the study as a whole: The CD4+ clones that contracted clustered mainly within CM and EM, and the CD8+ clones concentrated in EMRA. Memory sampled before infection contained some responding clones, suggesting cross-reactive memory joined.

The clonotype was recovered from a young man who had mild COVID-19 (a few samples of this study predate the infection). Cell type and time point are not known. Sequencing input: PBMCs or a T cell subset sorted from them (not recorded which). The chain carries TRBV20-1 and TRBJ2-1, with D possibly matching TRBD1 (6 bases). CDR3 coding DNA: TGCAGTGCTAGGGACCCGACAGGACCAGGGAATGAGCAGTTCTTC. Encoded protein: CSARDPTGPGNEQFF.